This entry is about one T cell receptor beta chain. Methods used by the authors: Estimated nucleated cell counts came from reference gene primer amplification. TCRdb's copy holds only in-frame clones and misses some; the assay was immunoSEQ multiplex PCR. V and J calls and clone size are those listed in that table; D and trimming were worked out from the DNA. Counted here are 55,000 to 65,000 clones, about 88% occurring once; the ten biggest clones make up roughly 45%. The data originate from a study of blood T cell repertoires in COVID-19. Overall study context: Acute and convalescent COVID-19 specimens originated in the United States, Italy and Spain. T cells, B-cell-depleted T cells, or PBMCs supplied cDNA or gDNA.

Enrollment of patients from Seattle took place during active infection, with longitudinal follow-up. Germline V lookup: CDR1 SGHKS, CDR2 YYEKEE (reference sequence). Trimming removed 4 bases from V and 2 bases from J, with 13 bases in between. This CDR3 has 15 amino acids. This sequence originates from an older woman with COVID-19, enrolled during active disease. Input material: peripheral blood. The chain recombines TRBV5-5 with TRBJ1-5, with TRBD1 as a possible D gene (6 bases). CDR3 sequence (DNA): TGTGCCAGCAGCGGCGACAGGATCGGCAATCAGCCCCAGCATTTT. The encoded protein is CASSGDRIGNQPQHF. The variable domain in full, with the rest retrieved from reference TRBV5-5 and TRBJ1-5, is DAGVTQSPTHLIKTRGQQVTLRCSPISGHKSVSWYQQVLGQGPQFIFQYYEKEERGRGNFPDRFSARQFPNYSSELNVNALLLGDSALYLCASSGDRIGNQPQHFGDGTRLSIL.